A single sample is the source of the 22 T cell receptor beta chains below, sequenced in a study of control samples from healthy donors and cancer patients. The protocol was immunoSEQ multiplex PCR, while the TCRdb copy is restricted to in-frame clones and leaves out a portion. The repertoire consists of roughly 150,000 clones, with about nine tenths occurring once and the leading ten covering 4.9%. Sequenced input: blood. The origin of the receptors is a young man in good health.

The rearrangement joins TRBV9 to TRBJ1-6; D is unclear. The germline V gene encodes CDR1 SGDLS and CDR2 YYNGEE. Trimming took 2 bases from V and 7 from J, leaving 10 bases between them. The CDR3 runs 14 residues. CDR3 sequence (DNA): TGTGCCAGCAGCGTGCTGCCAGAAAATTCACCCCTCCACTTT. This sequence encodes CASSVLPENSPLHF.

The chain couples TRBV24-1 to TRBJ1-2; D gene ambiguous. CDR3 length: 14 amino acids. The germline gives CDR1 KGHDR, CDR2 SFDVKD. The V end lost 2 bases, the J end lost 2 bases, and 8 bases lay between the germline ends. DNA for the CDR3: TGTGCCACCAGTGATTCGGACCCGAACTATGGCTACACCTTC. Its translation: CATSDSDPNYGYTF.

The rearrangement links TRBV4-3 to TRBJ2-5; D is undetermined. Germline CDR1 and CDR2: LGHNA and YSLEER. CDR3 length equals 13 residues. V lost 0 bases, J lost 4 bases, and 6 bases lay in between. This CDR3 reads CASSQDPRETQYF. The CDR3 coding sequence is TGCGCCAGCAGCCAAGATCCACGAGAGACCCAGTACTTC.

V usage is TRBV24-1 and J usage is TRBJ2-1; 7 nucleotides align to TRBD2. The trim removed 9 bases at V and 8 bases at J, leaving 12 bases unmatched. Germline lookup yields CDR1 KGHDR and CDR2 SFDVKD. The CDR3 has 14 residues. CDR3 nucleotide sequence: TGTGCCACCGCCGGGGGGAGATCAGGTTATGAGCAGTTCTTC. It encodes CATAGGRSGYEQFF.

This chain links TRBV5-1 with TRBJ1-1, with D possibly matching TRBD1 (5 bases). Trimming stripped 0 bases from V and 7 bases from J, with 13 bases between. Germline assignment: CDR1 SGHRS and CDR2 YFSETQ. The CDR3 length is 14 residues. The CDR3 protein is CASSLALGVDEAFF. The CDR3 DNA sequence: TGCGCCAGCAGCTTGGCGCTGGGGGTCGATGAAGCTTTCTTT.

J is TRBJ2-5 and V is TRBV10-3, with 9 positions matching TRBD1. In germline, CDR1 is ENHRY, CDR2 SYGVKD. V trimming: 6 bases; J trimming: 2 bases; junction bases outside the gene matches: 4. This CDR3 has 14 residues. The CDR3 protein is CAIRGTGIQETQYF. CDR3 sequence (DNA): TGTGCCATCAGGGGGACAGGGATACAAGAGACCCAGTACTTC.

The V gene is TRBV9, the J gene TRBJ2-2, with D uncertain. Germline CDR1 is SGDLS and CDR2 is YYNGEE. The CDR3 length is 13 residues. The V and J ends lost 0 bases and 7 bases respectively, with 7 bases between them. Written as DNA, the CDR3 is TGTGCCAGCAGCGTAGAAGGGATCGGGGAGCTGTTTTTT. Translating it yields CASSVEGIGELFF.

This chain links TRBV29-1 with TRBJ2-7; 11 positions match TRBD2. Trimming cost V 6 bases and J 4 bases; bases outside gene matches: 11. CDR1 SQVTM and CDR2 ANQGSEA come from the germline V gene. The CDR3 runs to 15 residues. The CDR3 bases are TGCAGCGTCCGAGGACTAGCGGGTCGGCCTTACGAGCAGTACTTC. Protein sequence: CSVRGLAGRPYEQYF.

This rearrangement joins TRBV5-1 to TRBJ1-6; 7 bases map to TRBD1. V shed 0 bases and J 7 bases; nucleotides not matched to a gene: 1. CDR3 length: 14 residues. CDR1 and CDR2 (germline): SGHRS, YFSETQ. The CDR3 protein is CASSLEGANSPLHF. DNA for the CDR3: TGCGCCAGCAGCTTGGAGGGGGCAAATTCACCCCTCCACTTT. The full variable domain, its missing parts supplied by reference TRBV5-1 and TRBJ1-6, is KAGVTQTPRYLIKTRGQQVTLSCSPISGHRSVSWYQQTPGQGLQFLFEYFSETQRNKGNFPGRFSGRQFSNSRSEMNVSTLELGDSALYLCASSLEGANSPLHFGNGTRLTVT.

The genes are TRBV19 and TRBJ1-6; D gene unclear. V gave up 7 bases and J gave up 8 bases, with 0 bases separating them. This CDR3 has 9 amino acids. From germline, CDR1 is LNHDA and CDR2 SQIVND (reference sequence). The CDR3 nucleotides read TGTGCCAGTAATTCACCCCTCCACTTT. It yields the protein CASNSPLHF.

The V call is TRBV7-9, the J call TRBJ2-7; 10 nucleotides align to TRBD1. The trim removed 6 bases at V and 9 bases at J, leaving 20 bases unmatched. Per the germline V gene, CDR1 is SEHNR and CDR2 is FQNEAQ (reference sequence). This CDR3 has 17 residues. DNA for the CDR3: TGTGCCAGCAGGCCAGGGACAGGGGCCGATCGAAAGAACGCGCAGTACTTC. Residues: CASRPGTGADRKNAQYF.

This clone came up a few times. The V call is TRBV28, the J call TRBJ2-1, with a weak D call TRBD2 (7 bases). The germline CDR1 and CDR2 sequences are MDHEN and SYDVKM. Deletions cut 7 bases from V and 8 bases from J, with 21 bases between. CDR3 size: 15 residues. The CDR3, as DNA: TGTGCCAGCACCCCTCGATTGCGGGGGCTCCATGAGCAGTTCTTC. This codes for CASTPRLRGLHEQFF.

This chain connects TRBV10-2 to TRBJ1-6; D is unclear. The CDR3 length is 15 residues. The germline V and J ends were trimmed by 10 bases and 6 bases, with 19 bases remaining between them. Germline values: CDR1 WSHSY, CDR2 SAAADI. The CDR3 protein is CATNNRGPSNSPLHF. In DNA form, the CDR3 reads TGCGCCACCAATAACCGGGGTCCCAGTAATTCACCCCTCCACTTT.

V is TRBV29-1 and J is TRBJ1-2, with D hard to call. The germline gives CDR1 SQVTM, CDR2 ANQGSEA. V lost 6 bases to trimming and J lost 8 bases, with 19 bases between them. This CDR3 is 13 amino acids long. The CDR3: CSVLKGLGVGYTF. The CDR3 DNA reads TGCAGCGTACTCAAGGGTTTGGGAGTCGGCTACACCTTC.

The chain uses TRBV6-6 and TRBJ1-4; tentative D call: TRBD1 (6 bases). Germline V lookup: CDR1 MNHNY, CDR2 SVGAGI (reference sequence). V was shortened by 7 bases and J by 5 bases, with 17 bases between the two germline ends. The CDR3 has 15 amino acids. CDR3 DNA: TGTGCCAGCACTCGCGCCGGGAGGGGGAATGAAAAACTGTTTTTT. This encodes CASTRAGRGNEKLFF.

This sequence joins TRBV10-2 and TRBJ2-1; 7 bases align to TRBD1. V lost 4 bases to trimming and J lost 6 bases; unmatched junction nucleotides: 6. This CDR3 has 14 residues. From germline, CDR1 is WSHSY and CDR2 SAAADI. The CDR3 DNA reads TGCGCCAGCAGTGCAAGCACAGGGGCCAATGAGCAGTTCTTC. This translates into CASSASTGANEQFF.

J is TRBJ2-2 and V is TRBV12-3 or TRBV12-4; no definite D call. The length of the CDR3 is 12 residues. The V end was cut by 6 bases, the J end by 3 bases, with 5 bases between. The CDR3 nucleotides read TGTGCCAGCAGCTCAGACACCGGGGAGCTGTTTTTT. Its translation: CASSSDTGELFF.

The gene calls are TRBV2 and TRBJ2-5; TRBD1 might be the D (5 bases). The V gene's germline CDR1 is SNHLY and CDR2 FYNNEI. V was pared by 3 bases and J by 5 bases, with 13 bases between. CDR3 length equals 14 residues. CDR3 bases: TGTGCCAGCAGTGAGCGGCAGGGTGGCGAGACCCAGTACTTC. Encoded protein: CASSERQGGETQYF. Drawing the rest from reference TRBV2 and TRBJ2-5, the complete variable domain is EPEVTQTPSHQVTQMGQEVILRCVPISNHLYFYWYRQILGQKVEFLVSFYNNEISEKSEIFDDQFSVERPDGSNFTLKIRSTKLEDSAMYFCASSERQGGETQYFGPGTRLLVL.

This sequence joins TRBV6-5 and TRBJ2-7, with D possibly matching TRBD2 (5 bases). Looked up from germline, CDR1 is MNHEY and CDR2 is SVGAGI. The germline V and J ends were trimmed by 6 bases and 2 bases, with 11 bases remaining between them. This CDR3 contains 13 residues. The CDR3 DNA reads as TGTGCCAGCAGCCTGGCCGGGGCCTACGAGCAGTACTTC. As protein: CASSLAGAYEQYF.

The chain is built from TRBV14 and TRBJ1-1, with D possibly being TRBD1 (5 bases). Trimming pared 1 base from V and 3 bases from J, leaving 15 bases between. Germline loops: CDR1 SGHDN, CDR2 FVKESK. This CDR3 is 16 amino acids long. Here the CDR3 DNA reads TGTGCCAGCAGCCAAGGAATTGGGGCAGGTGACACTGAAGCTTTCTTT. This encodes CASSQGIGAGDTEAFF. Combining the CDR3 with reference TRBV14 and TRBJ1-1 gives the whole variable domain EAGVTQFPSHSVIEKGQTVTLRCDPISGHDNLYWYRRVMGKEIKFLLHFVKESKQDESGMPNNRFLAERTGGTYSTLKVQPAELEDSGVYFCASSQGIGAGDTEAFFGQGTRLTVV.

The chain recombines TRBV19 with TRBJ1-2; no definite D call. The CDR3 spans 16 residues. Looked up from germline, CDR1 is LNHDA and CDR2 is SQIVND (reference sequence). Trimming pared 1 base from V and 4 bases from J, leaving 16 bases between. This CDR3 is CASSIGEARTFYGYTF. The CDR3 DNA is TGTGCCAGTAGTATAGGGGAAGCCAGGACCTTCTATGGCTACACCTTC.

J is TRBJ2-7 and V is TRBV9; no clear D. The germline V gene has CDR1 SGDLS and CDR2 YYNGEE. This CDR3 spans 15 amino acids. V was clipped by 0 bases and J by 0 bases, with 10 bases between them. The CDR3 region has the DNA TGTGCCAGCAGCGTAGGCGCGGCCGACTCCTACGAGCAGTACTTC. Its translation: CASSVGAADSYEQYF. Supplemented by reference TRBV9 and TRBJ2-7, the full variable domain reads DSGVTQTPKHLITATGQRVTLRCSPRSGDLSVYWYQQSLDQGLQFLIQYYNGEERAKGNILERFSAQQFPDLHSELNLSSLELGDSALYFCASSVGAADSYEQYFGPGTRLTVT.